Listed below are T cell receptor beta chains from one sample, sequenced in a study of blood T cell repertoires in COVID-19. Repertoires were generated with immunoSEQ multiplex PCR, while TCRdb's copy carries only in-frame clones and drops some. The table includes a few hundred thousand clones, more than 65% detected once. Material for sequencing was peripheral blood. Receptors were obtained from a man aged 35-49 years who had recovered from COVID-19. CDR3s include the opening cysteine and the closing phenylalanine or tryptophan. D genes are given only for firm matches. The size field is filled for only some rows; it gives once, few, many or a size class.

TRBV10-3	NA	TRBJ2-2	NA	TGTGCCATCAGTGCGGGGGGCCTCACCGGGGAGCTGTTTTTT	CAISAGGLTGELFF
TRBV20-1	NA	TRBJ1-1	NA	TGCAGTGCTCGCAGAAGATCAGAAGCTTTCTTT	CSARRRSEAFF
TRBV11-2	NA	TRBJ2-1	TRBD1	TGTGCCAGCAGCATAAGGACAGGGAATAATGAGCAGTTCTTC	CASSIRTGNNEQFF
TRBV2	NA	TRBJ2-1	NA	TGTGCCAGCAGGGACCAGGACAGCATAAATGAGCAGTTCTTC	CASRDQDSINEQFF
TRBV19	many	TRBJ1-1	NA	TGTGCCAGTATCCCACAGGGGAACACTGAAGCTTTCTTT	CASIPQGNTEAFF
TRBV29-1	few	TRBJ1-3	NA	TGCAGCGCGCGAAAGAGCTCTGGAAACACCATATATTTT	CSARKSSGNTIYF
TRBV19	NA	TRBJ1-4	NA	TGTGCCAGTAGTATAGGCGGAATCCTGGCGTTAGGCGAAAAACTGTTTTTT	CASSIGGILALGEKLFF
TRBV12-2	NA	TRBJ2-5	NA	NA	CASRLVGQGAGVETQYF
TRBV15	NA	TRBJ2-1	TRBD2	TGTGCCACCAGCAGAGATCGAGCGGGAGACAATGAGCAGTTCTTC	CATSRDRAGDNEQFF
TRBV6-5	NA	TRBJ1-2	TRBD1	TGTGCCAGCAGCCAGGGACAGCACTATGGCTACACCTTC	CASSQGQHYGYTF
TRBV29-1	NA	TRBJ2-5	TRBD2	TGCAGCGCTGGAGGGGGTAGCGGGAGAATGGAGACCCAGTACTTC	CSAGGGSGRMETQYF
TRBV29-1	NA	TRBJ1-4	NA	TGCAGCGTTGAAGCTCTCTCGGGGGGCTCAAATGAAAAACTGTTTTTT	CSVEALSGGSNEKLFF
TRBV7-6	NA	TRBJ2-7	TRBD2	TGTGCCAGCAGCTCAACTAGCGGGGGATCCTACGAGCAGTACTTC	CASSSTSGGSYEQYF
TRBV5-1	NA	TRBJ2-7	NA	TGCGCCAGCAGCTCGTACAGCTCCTACGAGCAGTACTTC	CASSSYSSYEQYF
TRBV3-1/TRBV3-2	NA	TRBJ1-1	TRBD1	TGTGCCAGCAGCCAAGTACAGGGGAATGCTTTCTTT	CASSQVQGNAFF
TRBV4-1	NA	TRBJ2-5	NA	TGCGCCAGCAGCCAAGATTTTCGCCGGGGAGTTGGAGAGACCCAGTACTTC	CASSQDFRRGVGETQYF
TRBV11-2	NA	TRBJ2-7	TRBD1	TGTGCCAGCAGCTTAGTTCAGGGGGCTTCCTACGAGCAGTACTTC	CASSLVQGASYEQYF
TRBV30	once	TRBJ2-7	NA	TGTGCCTGGAGTGTCCTCCCGTCGCAGGGGGGATACGAGCAGTACTTC	CAWSVLPSQGGYEQYF
TRBV11-2	NA	TRBJ1-3	TRBD1	TGTGCCAGCAGCTCCGACAGGGGAACTGGAAACACCATATATTTT	CASSSDRGTGNTIYF
TRBV19	NA	TRBJ2-7	TRBD2	TGTGCCAGTAGTATAGAGGCTAGCGGGGTCTACGAGCAGTACTTC	CASSIEASGVYEQYF
TRBV13	NA	TRBJ2-3	NA	TGTGCCAGCAGCTCGACAGGAACAGATACGCAGTATTTT	CASSSTGTDTQYF
TRBV2	few	TRBJ2-4	NA	TGTGCCAGCAGTGAAGCATGGGCGGGAACGGGCGAAAACATTCAGTACTTC	CASSEAWAGTGENIQYF
TRBV29-1	NA	TRBJ1-2	NA	TGCAGCGTTGAAAACGGGGTCGCTAACTATGGCTACACCTTC	CSVENGVANYGYTF
TRBV6-5	NA	TRBJ2-3	TRBD2	TGTGCCAGCAGTTTAGGACTAGCGGGAGATACGCAGTATTTT	CASSLGLAGDTQYF
TRBV27	NA	TRBJ1-1	NA	TGTGCCAGCAGTTTGACCGGGGGGACTGAAGCTTTCTTT	CASSLTGGTEAFF
TRBV7-6	once	TRBJ2-4	TRBD2	TGTGCCAGCAGCCCCGGACTAGCGGGGCATGTAGCCAAAAACATTCAGTACTTC	CASSPGLAGHVAKNIQYF
TRBV6-2/TRBV6-3	NA	TRBJ2-3	NA	TGTGCCAGCAGCCGGGGCGTAGATACGCAGTATTTT	CASSRGVDTQYF
TRBV7-2	NA	TRBJ1-2	NA	TGTGCCAGCAGCTTAGTCAGGGGCGTAGGCTACACCTTC	CASSLVRGVGYTF
TRBV7-9	once	TRBJ2-1	NA	TGTGCCAGCAGCTTGAGTCGGGGTTCCTACAATGAGCAGTTCTTC	CASSLSRGSYNEQFF
TRBV21-1	NA	TRBJ2-3	NA	TGTGCCAGCAGCAACCTACCGGACAGCGAAACAGGAGATACGCAGTATTTT	CASSNLPDSETGDTQYF
TRBV7-2	NA	TRBJ1-5	NA	TGTGCCAGCAGCTTCCAGGGCACAGGTCCCCAGCCCCAGCATTTT	CASSFQGTGPQPQHF
TRBV19	NA	TRBJ1-5	TRBD1	TGTGCCAGGGGTAGGGACAGAGTGGGCAATCAGCCCCAGCATTTT	CARGRDRVGNQPQHF
TRBV11-3	NA	TRBJ2-7	TRBD1	TGTGCCAGCAGCTTCAGGGACAGCTCCTACGAGCAGTACTTC	CASSFRDSSYEQYF
TRBV6-2/TRBV6-3	NA	TRBJ2-6	NA	TGTGCCAGCAGTTACGCAGGGGAAGGGGCCAACGTCCTGACTTTC	CASSYAGEGANVLTF
TRBV29-1	NA	TRBJ2-2	TRBD2	TGCAGCGTTGGGGGAGCGGGAGATGGAACCGGGGAGCTGTTTTTT	CSVGGAGDGTGELFF
TRBV5-4	NA	TRBJ1-5	NA	TGTGCCAGCAGCCTTGGCCGTCTGGAGGGTCCGTTCCGGGGTCAGCCCCAGCATTTT	CASSLGRLEGPFRGQPQHF
TRBV27	NA	TRBJ1-1	TRBD1	TGTGCCAGCAGTTTAGGGTACGGGACAGGTAAATGGGGGACTGAAGCTTTCTTT	CASSLGYGTGKWGTEAFF
TRBV4-3	few	TRBJ1-2	NA	TGCGCCAGCAGCCCCGAGAGCCTCCCTAGTGGGGGGGCGGGCTATGGCTACACCTTC	CASSPESLPSGGAGYGYTF
TRBV4-3	once	TRBJ1-6	NA	TGCGCCAGCAGCCAAGAACGGGGGGTCCTCCACTTT	CASSQERGVLHF
TRBV5-4	NA	TRBJ2-5	TRBD1	TGTGCCAGCAGAAAGGACAGGGGACAAGAGACCCAGTACTTC	CASRKDRGQETQYF
TRBV7-2	NA	TRBJ2-7	NA	TGTGCCAGCAGCTCCTCGTATCTCGGGGGCGAGCAGTACTTC	CASSSSYLGGEQYF
TRBV19	NA	TRBJ1-5	TRBD1	TGTGCCAGTAGGATGACAGGGGAACAGCCCCAGCATTTT	CASRMTGEQPQHF